This T cell receptor beta chain derives from a study of blood T cell repertoires in COVID-19. This CDR3 has 14 residues. CDR1 is MGHRA, CDR2 YSYEKL, per germline. V was cut by 1 base and J by 0 bases, with 7 bases left in between. The cohort comprised adults aged about 18 to 89 years residing in 24 US areas. Assignment of participants to cohorts was predicated upon participant-reported clinical history. TCRdb keeps only in-frame clones here, not all; method: immunoSEQ multiplex PCR. The table records 200,000 to 300,000 clones, about 91% of them present only once. This sequence joins TRBV4-1 and TRBJ2-7; D is unresolved. Sequenced sample: PBMCs or T cells enriched from blood (not recorded which). The receptor was isolated from a woman aged 40-49 years with acute COVID-19. This chain's CDR3 is CASSQVADSYEQYF. The DNA for the CDR3 is TGCGCCAGCAGCCAAGTGGCAGACTCCTACGAGCAGTACTTC.